This TCR beta chain was sequenced for a study of blood T cell repertoires in COVID-19. For the study at large: Samples representing acute and convalescent COVID-19 were sourced from the United States, Italy and Spain.

The authors' processing: Reference gene primers were amplified, and this amplification served to estimate nucleated cell counts. The assay was immunoSEQ multiplex PCR, and TCRdb's table has in-frame clones only and misses some. From that table come the V and J calls and clone size; the DNA was used to work out D and trimming. The table includes a few hundred thousand clones, around 87% detected once. The V segment lost 1 base and the J segment 7 bases; nucleotides outside the gene matches: 10. The CDR3 spans 15 residues. Germline lookup yields CDR1 SGHDT and CDR2 YYEEEE. Participants were aged about 18 to 100 years from about two dozen US areas. Two negative PCRs, clearance, or symptom resolution had been documented for recovered Cohort 3 donors. This clone was seen just once.

J is TRBJ1-2 and V is TRBV5-6; 7 nucleotides agree with TRBD1. The source of this sequence is a man aged 30 to 39 who had recovered from COVID-19. Sequenced: PBMCs or T cells enriched from blood (not recorded which). In DNA, the CDR3 is TGTGCCAGCAGCTTGTTAGGCAGGGGGTTTGCTGGCTACACCTTC. Translation: CASSLLGRGFAGYTF.